This TCR beta chain was captured in a study of T-cell reconstitution after alpha-beta-depleted transplantation in children. Study conclusions and caveats: One year post-transplant, T-cell counts and diversity were largely derived from T cells produced anew.

Germline CDR1 is LNHNV and CDR2 is YYDKDF (reference sequence). Trimming took 1 base from V and 3 from J, leaving 9 bases between them. This CDR3 has 14 amino acids. This clonotype has just a few counts. As yet, its antigen is unknown. Unique molecular identifiers were used to barcode this TCRbeta library. TCRdb re-called the PCR reads through MiXCR, storing one row per CDR3 protein. This table holds about 440,000 distinct CDR3 sequences, approximately 41% found once. The starting material was PBMCs, obtained before TCRalphabeta/CD19-depleted stem cell transplant. This TCR derives from a girl aged 2 to 10 with aplastic anemia, due to receive a stem cell transplant. The genes are TRBV15 and TRBJ2-5; a weak D match, TRBD1 (5 bases). CDR3 DNA sequence: TGTGCCACCAGCAGAGGAGGCAGGGAAGAGACCCAGTACTTC. Translation: CATSRGGREETQYF.